This record looks at one T cell receptor (beta chain) sequence and its context. Its antigen is undetermined. The method was immunoSEQ multiplex PCR; TCRdb's version includes in-frame clones alone and lacks a portion of them. The sample carries 25,000 to 30,000 clones, less than 85% recorded once. The data were taken from a study of OX40 agonist ivuxolimab in advanced cancers. Study results and limitations: The study observed clonal expansion of CD4+ and CD8+ blood T cells by week 6 at 0.1 to 3.0 mg/kg. The expanded peripheral T cells' antigen specificity was not determined. Mean expanded clone counts were higher in CD8+ than CD4+ T cells.

CDR1 and CDR2 (germline): GTSNPN, SVGIG (reference sequence). Unmatched junction bases numbered 9, after V lost 1 base and J lost 1 base. There are 17 residues in the CDR3. Autoimmune disease history or systemic immunosuppression excluded patients. The sequence came from an adult with an advanced solid tumor such as melanoma, head and neck, liver or kidney cancer. The sample here was CD4+ or CD8+ T cells sorted from blood, taken in a trial of the OX40 agonist ivuxolimab. This chain uses TRBV30 with TRBJ2-2; TRBD1 matches at 7 bases. This CDR3 reads CAWSGAVWTGNTGELFF. The CDR3 region has the DNA TGTGCCTGGAGTGGAGCGGTCTGGACAGGGAACACCGGGGAGCTGTTTTTT.